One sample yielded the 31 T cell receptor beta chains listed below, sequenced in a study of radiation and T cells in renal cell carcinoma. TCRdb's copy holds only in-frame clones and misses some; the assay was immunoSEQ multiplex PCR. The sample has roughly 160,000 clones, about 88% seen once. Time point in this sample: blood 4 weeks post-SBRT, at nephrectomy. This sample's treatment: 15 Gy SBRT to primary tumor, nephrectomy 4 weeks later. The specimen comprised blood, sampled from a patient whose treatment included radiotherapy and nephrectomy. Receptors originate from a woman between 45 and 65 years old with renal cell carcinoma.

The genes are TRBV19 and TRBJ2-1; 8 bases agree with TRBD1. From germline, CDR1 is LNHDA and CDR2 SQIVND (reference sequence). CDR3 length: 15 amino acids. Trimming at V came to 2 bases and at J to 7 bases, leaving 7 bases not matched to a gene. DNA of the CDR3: TGTGCCAGTAGTATACAGGGGGCAAGGGGGAATGAGCAGTTCTTC. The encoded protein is CASSIQGARGNEQFF.

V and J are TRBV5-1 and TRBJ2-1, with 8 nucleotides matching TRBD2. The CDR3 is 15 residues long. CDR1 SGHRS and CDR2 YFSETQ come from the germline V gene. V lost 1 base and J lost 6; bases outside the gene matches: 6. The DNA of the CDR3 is TGCGCCAGCAGCTTGATTAGCGGGGCTATCAATGAGCAGTTCTTC. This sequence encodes CASSLISGAINEQFF.

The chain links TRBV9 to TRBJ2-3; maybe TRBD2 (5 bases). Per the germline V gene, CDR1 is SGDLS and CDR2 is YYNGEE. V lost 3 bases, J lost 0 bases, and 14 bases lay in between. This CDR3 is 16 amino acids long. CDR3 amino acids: CASSAPGLTSTDTQYF. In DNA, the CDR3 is TGTGCCAGCAGCGCCCCAGGACTTACTAGCACAGATACGCAGTATTTT.

The CDR3 is CASSKVPEITDTQYF. CDR3 DNA: TGTGCCAGCAGCAAAGTCCCCGAAATCACAGATACGCAGTATTTT. This chain links TRBV7-9 with TRBJ2-3; D remains ambiguous. Germline V lookup: CDR1 SEHNR, CDR2 FQNEAQ (reference sequence). Trimming stripped 5 bases from V and 2 bases from J, with 14 bases between. CDR3 size: 15 residues.

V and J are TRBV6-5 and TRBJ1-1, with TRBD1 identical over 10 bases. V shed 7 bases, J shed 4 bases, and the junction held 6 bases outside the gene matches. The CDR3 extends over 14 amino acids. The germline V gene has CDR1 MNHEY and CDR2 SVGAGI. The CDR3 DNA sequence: TGTGCCAGCACCTACAGGGACAGGGGCACTGAAGCTTTCTTT. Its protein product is CASTYRDRGTEAFF.

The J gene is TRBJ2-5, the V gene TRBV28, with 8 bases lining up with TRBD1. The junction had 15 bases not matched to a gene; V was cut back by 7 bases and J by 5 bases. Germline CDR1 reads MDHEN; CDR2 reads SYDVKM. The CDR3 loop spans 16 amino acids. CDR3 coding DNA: TGTGCCAGCAACCAGGCGGACAGGGAATTTCTTGAGACCCAGTACTTC. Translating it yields CASNQADREFLETQYF.

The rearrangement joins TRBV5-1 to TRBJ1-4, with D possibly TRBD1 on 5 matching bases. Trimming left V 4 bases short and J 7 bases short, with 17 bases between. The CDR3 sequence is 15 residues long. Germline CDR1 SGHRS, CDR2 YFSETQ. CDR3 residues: CASSLDGTGGEKLFF. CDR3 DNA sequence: TGCGCCAGCAGCCTGGATGGGACCGGGGGTGAAAAACTGTTTTTT. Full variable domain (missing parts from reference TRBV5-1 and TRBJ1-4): KAGVTQTPRYLIKTRGQQVTLSCSPISGHRSVSWYQQTPGQGLQFLFEYFSETQRNKGNFPGRFSGRQFSNSRSEMNVSTLELGDSALYLCASSLDGTGGEKLFFGSGTQLSVL.

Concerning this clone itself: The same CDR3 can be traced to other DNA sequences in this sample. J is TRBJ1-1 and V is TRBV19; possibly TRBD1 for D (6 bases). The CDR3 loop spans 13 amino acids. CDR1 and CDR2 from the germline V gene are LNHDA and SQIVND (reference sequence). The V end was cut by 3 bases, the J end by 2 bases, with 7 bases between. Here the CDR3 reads CASSMGQNTEAFF. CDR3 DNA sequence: TGTGCCAGTAGTATGGGACAAAACACTGAAGCTTTCTTT. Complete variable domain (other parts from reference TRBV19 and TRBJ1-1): DGGITQSPKYLFRKEGQNVTLSCEQNLNHDAMYWYRQDPGQGLRLIYYSQIVNDFQKGDIAEGYSVSREKKESFPLTVTSAQKNPTAFYLCASSMGQNTEAFFGQGTRLTVV.

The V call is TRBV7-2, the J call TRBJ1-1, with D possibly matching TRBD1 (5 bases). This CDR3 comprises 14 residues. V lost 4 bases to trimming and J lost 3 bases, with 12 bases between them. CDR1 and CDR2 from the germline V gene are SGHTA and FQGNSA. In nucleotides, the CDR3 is TGTGCCAGCAGCTCCGCTGGGGGGGACACTGAAGCTTTCTTT. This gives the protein CASSSAGGDTEAFF.

The CDR3 sequence: CAWSAALEYETQYF. Written as DNA, the CDR3 is TGTGCCTGGAGTGCTGCACTAGAGTATGAGACCCAGTACTTC. V and J are TRBV30 and TRBJ2-5; weak D call: TRBD2 (5 bases). The CDR3 covers 14 residues. Germline V CDR1 and CDR2: GTSNPN, SVGIG (reference sequence). V gave up 1 base and J gave up 5 bases, with 14 bases separating them.

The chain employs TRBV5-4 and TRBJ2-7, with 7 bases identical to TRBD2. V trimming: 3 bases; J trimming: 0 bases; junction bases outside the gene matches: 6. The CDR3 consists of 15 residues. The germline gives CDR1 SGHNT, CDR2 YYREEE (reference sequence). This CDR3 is CASSSRLASSYEQYF. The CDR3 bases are TGTGCCAGCAGCTCCCGACTAGCCAGCTCCTACGAGCAGTACTTC.

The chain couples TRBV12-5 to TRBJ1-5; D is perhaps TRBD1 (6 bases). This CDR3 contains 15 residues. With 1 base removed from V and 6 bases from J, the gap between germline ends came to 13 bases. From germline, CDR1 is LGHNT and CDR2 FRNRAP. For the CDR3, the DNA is TGTGCTAGTGGTTTGGCACAGGGCGGCGGTCAGCCCCAGCATTTT. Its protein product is CASGLAQGGGQPQHF.

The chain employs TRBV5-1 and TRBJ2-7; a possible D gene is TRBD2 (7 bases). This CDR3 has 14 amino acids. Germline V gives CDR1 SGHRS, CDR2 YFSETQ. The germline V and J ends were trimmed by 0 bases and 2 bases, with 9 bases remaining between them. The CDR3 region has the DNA TGCGCCAGCAGCTTGGACGGGGGGCCCTACGAGCAGTACTTC. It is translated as CASSLDGGPYEQYF.

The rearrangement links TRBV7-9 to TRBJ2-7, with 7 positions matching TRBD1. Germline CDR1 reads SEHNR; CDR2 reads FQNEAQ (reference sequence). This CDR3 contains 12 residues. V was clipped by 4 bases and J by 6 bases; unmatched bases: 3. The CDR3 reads CASSYTGVEQYF. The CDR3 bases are TGTGCCAGCAGCTACACAGGGGTCGAGCAGTACTTC.

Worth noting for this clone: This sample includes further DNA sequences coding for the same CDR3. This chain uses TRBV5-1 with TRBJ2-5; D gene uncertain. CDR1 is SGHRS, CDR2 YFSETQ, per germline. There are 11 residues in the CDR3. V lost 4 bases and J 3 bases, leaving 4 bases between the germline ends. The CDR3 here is CASSLEETQYF. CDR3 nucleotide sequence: TGCGCCAGCAGCCTAGAAGAGACCCAGTACTTC. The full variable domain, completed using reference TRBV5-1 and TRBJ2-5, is KAGVTQTPRYLIKTRGQQVTLSCSPISGHRSVSWYQQTPGQGLQFLFEYFSETQRNKGNFPGRFSGRQFSNSRSEMNVSTLELGDSALYLCASSLEETQYFGPGTRLLVL.

The CDR3, as DNA: TGTGCCAGTAGTACCGGGGAGCATAACACTGAAGCTTTCTTT. It codes for CASSTGEHNTEAFF. V gene TRBV19 combines with J gene TRBJ1-1; D remains ambiguous. This CDR3 is 14 amino acids long. The V end was cut by 4 bases, the J end by 2 bases, with 11 bases between. Germline lookup yields CDR1 LNHDA and CDR2 SQIVND (reference sequence).

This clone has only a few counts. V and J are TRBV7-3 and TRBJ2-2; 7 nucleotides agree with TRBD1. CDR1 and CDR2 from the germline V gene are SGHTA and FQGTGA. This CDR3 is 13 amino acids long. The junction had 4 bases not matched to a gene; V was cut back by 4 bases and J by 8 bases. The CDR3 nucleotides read TGTGCCAGCAGCTCCCTGGGACAGGGGGAGCTGTTTTTT. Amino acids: CASSSLGQGELFF.

CDR3 coding DNA: TGTGCCACCAGCAGAGATACCGCGGGGAGCACCGGGGAGCTGTTTTTT. Its translation is CATSRDTAGSTGELFF. V gene TRBV15 combines with J gene TRBJ2-2; a possible D gene is TRBD2 (6 bases). The germline V gene has CDR1 LNHNV and CDR2 YYDKDF (reference sequence). V was cut by 0 bases and J by 4 bases, with 12 bases left in between. The CDR3 has 16 amino acids.

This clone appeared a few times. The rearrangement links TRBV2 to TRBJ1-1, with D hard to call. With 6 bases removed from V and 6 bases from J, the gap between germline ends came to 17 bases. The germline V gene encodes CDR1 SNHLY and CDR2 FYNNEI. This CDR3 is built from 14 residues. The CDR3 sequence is CASRAAAGSAEAFF. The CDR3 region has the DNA TGTGCCAGCAGGGCCGCCGCGGGGAGCGCTGAAGCTTTCTTT.

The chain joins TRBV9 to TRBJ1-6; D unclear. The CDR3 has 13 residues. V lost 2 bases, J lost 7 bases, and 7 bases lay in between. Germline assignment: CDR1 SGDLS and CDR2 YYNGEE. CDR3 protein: CASSVTENSPLHF. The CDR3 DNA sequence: TGTGCCAGCAGCGTCACAGAGAATTCACCCCTCCACTTT.

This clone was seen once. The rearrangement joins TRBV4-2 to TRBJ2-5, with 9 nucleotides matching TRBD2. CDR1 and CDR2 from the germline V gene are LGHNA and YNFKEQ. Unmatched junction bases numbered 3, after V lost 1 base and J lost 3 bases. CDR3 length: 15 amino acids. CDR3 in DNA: TGTGCCAGCAGCCAAGTCTCTAGCGGGGAAGAGACCCAGTACTTC. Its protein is CASSQVSSGEETQYF.

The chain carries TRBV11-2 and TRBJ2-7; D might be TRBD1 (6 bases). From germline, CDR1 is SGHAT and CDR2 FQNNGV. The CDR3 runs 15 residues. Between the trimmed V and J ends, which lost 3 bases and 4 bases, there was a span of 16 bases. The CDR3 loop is CASSLGGQGRYEQYF. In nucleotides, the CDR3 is TGTGCCAGCAGCTTGGGCGGCCAGGGGCGATACGAGCAGTACTTC.

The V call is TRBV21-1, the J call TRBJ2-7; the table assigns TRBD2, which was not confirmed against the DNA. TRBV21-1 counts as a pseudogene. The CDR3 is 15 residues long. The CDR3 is CASSKSGGKSYEQYF. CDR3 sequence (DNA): TGTGCCAGCAGCAAAAGCGGGGGCAAATCCTACGAGCAGTACTTC.

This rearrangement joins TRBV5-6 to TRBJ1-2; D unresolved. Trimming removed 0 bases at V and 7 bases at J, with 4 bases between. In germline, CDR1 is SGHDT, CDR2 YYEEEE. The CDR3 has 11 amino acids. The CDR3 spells CASSLEGGYTF. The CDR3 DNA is TGTGCCAGCAGCTTGGAAGGTGGCTACACCTTC.

The CDR3 region is CASTQGRGTDTQYF. CDR3 DNA: TGTGCCAGCACCCAAGGGCGGGGCACAGATACGCAGTATTTT. The chain has TRBV6-5 and TRBJ2-3; D possibly corresponds to TRBD2 (5 bases). Germline V gene data show CDR1 as MNHEY and CDR2 as SVGAGI. The CDR3 extends over 14 amino acids. V shed 7 bases and J shed 1 base, with 12 bases lying between them.

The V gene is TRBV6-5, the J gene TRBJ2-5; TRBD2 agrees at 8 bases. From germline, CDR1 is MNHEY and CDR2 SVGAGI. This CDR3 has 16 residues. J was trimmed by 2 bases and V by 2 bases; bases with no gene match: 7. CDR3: CASSYGLGTSQETQYF. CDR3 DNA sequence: TGTGCCAGCAGTTACGGCCTTGGGACTAGTCAAGAGACCCAGTACTTC.

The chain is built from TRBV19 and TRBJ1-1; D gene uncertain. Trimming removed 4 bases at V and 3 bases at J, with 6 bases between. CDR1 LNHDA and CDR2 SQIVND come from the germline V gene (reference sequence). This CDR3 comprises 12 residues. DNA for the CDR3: TGTGCCAGTAGTACTATCTACACTGAAGCTTTCTTT. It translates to CASSTIYTEAFF.

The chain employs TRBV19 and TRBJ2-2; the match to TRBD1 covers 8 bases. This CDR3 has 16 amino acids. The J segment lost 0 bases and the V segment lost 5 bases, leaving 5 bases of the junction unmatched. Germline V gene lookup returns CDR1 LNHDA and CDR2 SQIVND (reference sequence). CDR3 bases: TGTGCCAGTAGTGCCCGGGACAGGCCGAACACCGGGGAGCTGTTTTTT. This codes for CASSARDRPNTGELFF.

The CDR3 region is CASSLQVNTEAFF. For the CDR3, the DNA is TGTGCCAGCAGCTTACAAGTGAACACTGAAGCTTTCTTT. The chain has TRBV7-9 and TRBJ1-1, with D uncertain. The CDR3 length is 13 residues. Germline V gives CDR1 SEHNR, CDR2 FQNEAQ (reference sequence). V was pared by 2 bases and J by 0 bases, with 4 bases between.

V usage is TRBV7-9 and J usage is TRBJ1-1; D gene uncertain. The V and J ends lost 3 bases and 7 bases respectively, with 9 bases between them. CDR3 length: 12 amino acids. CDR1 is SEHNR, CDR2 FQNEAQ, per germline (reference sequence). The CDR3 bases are TGTGCCAGCAGCTTGTCCTGGTTTGAAGCTTTCTTT. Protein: CASSLSWFEAFF.

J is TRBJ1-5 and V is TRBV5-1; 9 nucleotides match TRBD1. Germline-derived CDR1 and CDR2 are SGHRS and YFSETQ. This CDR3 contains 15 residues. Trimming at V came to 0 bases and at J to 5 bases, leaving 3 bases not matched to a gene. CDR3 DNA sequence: TGCGCCAGCAGCTTGGACAGGGGGCAGGATCAGCCCCAGCATTTT. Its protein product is CASSLDRGQDQPQHF.